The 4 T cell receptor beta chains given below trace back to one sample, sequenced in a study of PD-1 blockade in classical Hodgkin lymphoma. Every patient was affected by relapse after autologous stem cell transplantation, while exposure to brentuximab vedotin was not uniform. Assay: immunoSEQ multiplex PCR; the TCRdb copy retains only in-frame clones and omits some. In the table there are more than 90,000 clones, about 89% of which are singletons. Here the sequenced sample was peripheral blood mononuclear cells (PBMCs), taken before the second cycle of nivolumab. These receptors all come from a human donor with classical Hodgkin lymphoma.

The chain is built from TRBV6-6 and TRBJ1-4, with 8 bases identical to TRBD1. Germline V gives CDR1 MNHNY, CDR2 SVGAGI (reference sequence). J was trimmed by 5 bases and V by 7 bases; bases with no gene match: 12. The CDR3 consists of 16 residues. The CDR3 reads CASTKTDRGLNEKLFF. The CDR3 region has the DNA TGTGCCAGCACCAAAACCGACAGGGGTTTGAATGAAAAACTGTTTTTT.

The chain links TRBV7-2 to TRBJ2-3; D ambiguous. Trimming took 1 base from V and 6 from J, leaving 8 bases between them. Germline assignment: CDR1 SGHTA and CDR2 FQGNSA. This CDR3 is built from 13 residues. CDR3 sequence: CASSLDWGDTQYF. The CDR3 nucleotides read TGTGCCAGCAGCTTAGACTGGGGTGATACGCAGTATTTT.

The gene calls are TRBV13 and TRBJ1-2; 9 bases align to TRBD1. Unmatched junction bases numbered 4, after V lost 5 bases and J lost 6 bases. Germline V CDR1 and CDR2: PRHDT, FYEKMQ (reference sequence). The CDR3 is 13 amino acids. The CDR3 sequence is CASSQTGGNGYTF. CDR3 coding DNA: TGTGCCAGCAGCCAGACAGGGGGAAATGGCTACACCTTC.

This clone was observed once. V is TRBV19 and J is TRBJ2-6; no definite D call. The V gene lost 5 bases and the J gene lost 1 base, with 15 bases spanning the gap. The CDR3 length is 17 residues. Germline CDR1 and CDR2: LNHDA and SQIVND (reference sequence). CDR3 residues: CASSQGSMASGANVLTF. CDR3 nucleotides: TGTGCCAGTAGTCAAGGCTCGATGGCTTCTGGGGCCAACGTCCTGACTTTC.